This T cell receptor beta chain was captured in a study of blood T cell repertoires in COVID-19. At the level of the study: Italy, Spain and the United States were the sources of the convalescent and acute COVID-19 samples. From T cells, B-cell-depleted T cells, or PBMCs came the material, which was cDNA or gDNA.

V lost 1 base, J lost 7 bases, and 4 bases stayed unmatched. The germline V gene has CDR1 SEHNR and CDR2 FQNEAQ (reference sequence). The CDR3 is 15 amino acids. The table came from immunoSEQ multiplex PCR; TCRdb's copy has only in-frame clones and leaves some out. The data hold 200,000 to 250,000 clones, with 75% to 90% observed a single time. Someone with COVID-19 had been met by exposed participants within 2 weeks before study entry. The J gene is TRBJ2-1, the V gene TRBV7-9; 10 bases fit TRBD2. Sequenced sample: PBMCs or T cells enriched from blood (not recorded which). The clonotype was recovered from a woman aged 30 to 39 who had been exposed to COVID-19. Written as DNA, the CDR3 is TGTGCCAGCAGCTTAGGGCTAGCGGGAGTGAATGAGCAGTTCTTC. Protein sequence: CASSLGLAGVNEQFF.